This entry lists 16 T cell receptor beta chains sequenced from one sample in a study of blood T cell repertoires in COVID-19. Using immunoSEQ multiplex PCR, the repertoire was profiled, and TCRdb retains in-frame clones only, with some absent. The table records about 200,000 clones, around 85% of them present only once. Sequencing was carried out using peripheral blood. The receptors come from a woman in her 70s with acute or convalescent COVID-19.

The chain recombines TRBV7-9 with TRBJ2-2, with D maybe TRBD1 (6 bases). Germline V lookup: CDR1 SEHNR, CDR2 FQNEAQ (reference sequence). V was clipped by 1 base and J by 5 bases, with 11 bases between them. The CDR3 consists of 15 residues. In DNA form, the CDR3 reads TGTGCCAGCAGCTTAGTAACGCAGGGGACCGGGGAGCTGTTTTTT. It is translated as CASSLVTQGTGELFF.

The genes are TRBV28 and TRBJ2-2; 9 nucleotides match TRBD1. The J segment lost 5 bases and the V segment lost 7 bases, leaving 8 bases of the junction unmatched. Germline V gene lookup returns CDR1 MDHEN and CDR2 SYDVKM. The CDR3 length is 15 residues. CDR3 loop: CASTTGGADTGELFF. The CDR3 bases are TGTGCCAGCACCACAGGGGGCGCTGATACCGGGGAGCTGTTTTTT.

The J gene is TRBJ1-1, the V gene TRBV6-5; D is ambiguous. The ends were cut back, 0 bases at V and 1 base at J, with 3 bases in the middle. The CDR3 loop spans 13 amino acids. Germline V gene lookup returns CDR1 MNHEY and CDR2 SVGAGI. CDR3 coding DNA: TGTGCCAGCAGTTACTCCTCGAACACTGAAGCTTTCTTT. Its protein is CASSYSSNTEAFF.

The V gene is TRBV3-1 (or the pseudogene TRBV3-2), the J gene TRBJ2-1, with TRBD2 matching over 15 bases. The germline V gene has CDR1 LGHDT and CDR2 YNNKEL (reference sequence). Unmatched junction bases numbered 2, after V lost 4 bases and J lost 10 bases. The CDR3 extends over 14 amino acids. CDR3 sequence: CASSPGLAGGEQFF. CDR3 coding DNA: TGTGCCAGCAGCCCGGGACTAGCGGGAGGAGAGCAGTTCTTC.

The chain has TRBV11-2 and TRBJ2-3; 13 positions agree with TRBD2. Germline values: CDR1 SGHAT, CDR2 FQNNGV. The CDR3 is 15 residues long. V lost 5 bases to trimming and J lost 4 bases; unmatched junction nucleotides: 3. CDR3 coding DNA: TGTGCCAGCAGCAGAGGACTAGCGGGAGCAGATACGCAGTATTTT. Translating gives CASSRGLAGADTQYF. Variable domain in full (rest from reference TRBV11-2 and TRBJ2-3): EAGVAQSPRYKIIEKRQSVAFWCNPISGHATLYWYQQILGQGPKLLIQFQNNGVVDDSQLPKDRFSAERLKGVDSTLKIQPAKLEDSAVYLCASSRGLAGADTQYFGPGTRLTVL.

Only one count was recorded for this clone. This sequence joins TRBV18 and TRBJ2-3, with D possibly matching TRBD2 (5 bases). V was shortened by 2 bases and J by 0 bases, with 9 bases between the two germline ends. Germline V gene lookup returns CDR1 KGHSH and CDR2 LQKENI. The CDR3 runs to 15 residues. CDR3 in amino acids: CASSPTRMSTDTQYF. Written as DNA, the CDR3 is TGTGCCAGCTCACCAACTAGGATGAGCACAGATACGCAGTATTTT.

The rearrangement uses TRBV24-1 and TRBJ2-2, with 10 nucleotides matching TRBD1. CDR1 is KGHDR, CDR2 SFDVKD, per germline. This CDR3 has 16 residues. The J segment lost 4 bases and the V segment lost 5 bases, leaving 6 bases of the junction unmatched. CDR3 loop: CATSGGQGVGTGELFF. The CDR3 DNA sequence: TGTGCCACCAGTGGAGGACAGGGGGTCGGCACCGGGGAGCTGTTTTTT.

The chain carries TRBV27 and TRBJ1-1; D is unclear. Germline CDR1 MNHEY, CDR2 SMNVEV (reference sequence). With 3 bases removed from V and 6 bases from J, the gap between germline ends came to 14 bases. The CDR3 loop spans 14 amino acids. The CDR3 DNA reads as TGTGCCAGCAGTTTTTTAGCGGGAGAATCTGAAGCTTTCTTT. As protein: CASSFLAGESEAFF.

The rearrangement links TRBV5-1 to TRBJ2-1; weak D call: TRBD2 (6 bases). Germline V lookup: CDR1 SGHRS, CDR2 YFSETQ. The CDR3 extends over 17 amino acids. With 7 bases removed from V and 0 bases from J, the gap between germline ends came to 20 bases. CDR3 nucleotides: TGCGCCAGCTTCCGTGGGGGGAGAGACCCCTCCTACAATGAGCAGTTCTTC. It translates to CASFRGGRDPSYNEQFF.

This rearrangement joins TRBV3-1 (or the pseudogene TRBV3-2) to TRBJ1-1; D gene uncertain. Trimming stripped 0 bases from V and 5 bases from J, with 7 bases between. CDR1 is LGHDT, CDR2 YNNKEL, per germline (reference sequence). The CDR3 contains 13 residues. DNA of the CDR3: TGTGCCAGCAGCCAAGATTGGCGGACTGAAGCTTTCTTT. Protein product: CASSQDWRTEAFF.

DNA for the CDR3: TGTGCCAGCAAGGGACTAGCGAGGAATGAGCAGTTCTTC. Protein sequence: CASKGLARNEQFF. The chain recombines TRBV28 with TRBJ2-1; the match to TRBD2 covers 10 bases. The CDR3 totals 13 residues. The J segment lost 7 bases and the V segment lost 7 bases, leaving 4 bases of the junction unmatched. From germline, CDR1 is MDHEN and CDR2 SYDVKM.

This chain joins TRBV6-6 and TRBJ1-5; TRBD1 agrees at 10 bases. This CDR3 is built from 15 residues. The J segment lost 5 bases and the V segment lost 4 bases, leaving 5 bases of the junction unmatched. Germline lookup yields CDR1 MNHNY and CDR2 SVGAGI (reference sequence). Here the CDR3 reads CASSSYGQGDQPQHF. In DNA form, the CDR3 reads TGTGCCAGCAGTTCATATGGACAGGGGGATCAGCCCCAGCATTTT.

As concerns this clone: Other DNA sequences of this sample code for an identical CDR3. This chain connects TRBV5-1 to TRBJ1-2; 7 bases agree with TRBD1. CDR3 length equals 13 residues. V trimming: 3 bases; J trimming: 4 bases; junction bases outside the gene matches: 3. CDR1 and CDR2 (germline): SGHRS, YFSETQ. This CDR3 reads CASSWGQSYGYTF. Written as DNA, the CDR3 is TGCGCCAGCAGCTGGGGACAGAGCTATGGCTACACCTTC.

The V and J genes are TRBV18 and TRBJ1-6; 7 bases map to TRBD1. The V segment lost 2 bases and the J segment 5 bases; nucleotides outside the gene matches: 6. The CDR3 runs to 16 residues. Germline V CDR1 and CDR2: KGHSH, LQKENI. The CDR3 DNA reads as TGTGCCAGCTCACCATTAGGGGGCGGTGATAATTCACCCCTCCACTTT. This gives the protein CASSPLGGGDNSPLHF.

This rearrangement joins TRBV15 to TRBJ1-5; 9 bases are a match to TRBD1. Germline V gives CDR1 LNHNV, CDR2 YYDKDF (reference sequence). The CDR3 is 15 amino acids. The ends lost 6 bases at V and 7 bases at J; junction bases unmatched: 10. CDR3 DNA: TGTGCCACCAGTTCCGACAGGGGGGAATGGCAGCCCCAGCATTTT. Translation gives CATSSDRGEWQPQHF.

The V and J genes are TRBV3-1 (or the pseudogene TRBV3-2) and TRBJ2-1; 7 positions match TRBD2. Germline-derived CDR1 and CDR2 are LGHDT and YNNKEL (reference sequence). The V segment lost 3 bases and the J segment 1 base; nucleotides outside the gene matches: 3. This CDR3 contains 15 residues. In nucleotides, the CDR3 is TGTGCCAGCAGCCAGGGGCGGGAGTCCTACAATGAGCAGTTCTTC. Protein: CASSQGRESYNEQFF.